The present T cell receptor beta chain was sequenced within a study of CD8 T cells in Susac syndrome. TCR beta was sequenced from blood CD8+ and CD4+ T cells. The multiple sclerosis controls, all treatment-naive patients, had relapsing-remitting disease that was stable or active. Negative isolation yielded CD4+ and CD8+ T cells, and FACS enriched TEMRA cells. Roughly 0.45 to 1 ug RNA was reverse transcribed with random hexamers. It was immunoSEQ multiplex PCR that amplified TCR beta CDR3 across 54 Vbeta and 13 Jbeta. MiXCR, run by TCRdb on the immunoSEQ multiplex PCR reads, gives a single entry per CDR3 protein. The table lists 150,000 to 160,000 distinct CDR3 sequences, less than 97% of them singletons. Looked up from germline, CDR1 is SGDLS and CDR2 is YYNGEE. The V end lost 4 bases, the J end lost 11 bases, and 17 bases lay between the germline ends. This CDR3 spans 13 amino acids.

The TCR originated in a human donor with multiple sclerosis. Sequences were obtained from CD8+ T cells from PBMCs. The V call is TRBV9, the J call TRBJ2-3; D possibly uses TRBD1 or TRBD2 (5 bases each). Here the CDR3 reads CASSYDETRGQYF. DNA of the CDR3: TGTGCCAGCAGCTATGACGAAACGAGGGGGCAGTATTTT.